This T cell receptor beta chain was sequenced in a study of shared clonotypes between healthy human individuals. Study at large: The plates for each donor numbered three CD4 naive, three CD4 memory, two CD8 naive and one CD8 memory. Findings and caveats of the study: The low donor count limited represented genetic and exposure-history diversity.

Among the donors, all were Caucasian adults who lived in Nashville, Tennessee. This CDR3 contains 13 residues. From germline, CDR1 is LNHDA and CDR2 SQIVND (reference sequence). Trimming pared 6 bases from V and 7 bases from J, leaving 13 bases between. As regards this clone: Its matching antigen is unknown.

Assay used: immunoSEQ multiplex PCR; TCRdb lists only in-frame clones, some missing. This table has some 790,000 clones, over 55% appearing once. The rearrangement links TRBV19 to TRBJ2-1, with D maybe TRBD1 (5 bases). This clonotype was obtained from a woman between 25 and 40 years old in good health. The sample was memory CD4+ T cells sorted from blood. Described subset: CD45RA-negative fraction. This CDR3 is CASSKDKTNEQFF. In DNA form, the CDR3 reads TGTGCCAGTAGCAAGGACAAAACGAATGAGCAGTTCTTC.